This entry describes one T cell receptor (beta chain). Clones were read by immunoSEQ multiplex PCR, and TCRdb kept only the in-frame ones, dropping some. The sample lists 65,000 to 95,000 clones, approximately 93% seen once, with approximately 4% in the top ten. CDR3 length equals 17 residues. V dropped 5 bases and J dropped 6; count of bases not matched to a gene: 16. Germline CDR1 reads MGHRA; CDR2 reads YSYEKL. This sample is part of a study of cytomegalovirus exposure and HLA in healthy donors. Material: PBMCs. The J gene is TRBJ2-1, the V gene TRBV4-1; 7 positions match TRBD2. The receptor was isolated from a woman in her 30s in good health and CMV-seronegative. Here the CDR3 reads CASSVRNGGDLSNEQFF. DNA for the CDR3: TGCGCCAGCAGCGTTCGTAATGGGGGGGACCTAAGCAATGAGCAGTTCTTC.